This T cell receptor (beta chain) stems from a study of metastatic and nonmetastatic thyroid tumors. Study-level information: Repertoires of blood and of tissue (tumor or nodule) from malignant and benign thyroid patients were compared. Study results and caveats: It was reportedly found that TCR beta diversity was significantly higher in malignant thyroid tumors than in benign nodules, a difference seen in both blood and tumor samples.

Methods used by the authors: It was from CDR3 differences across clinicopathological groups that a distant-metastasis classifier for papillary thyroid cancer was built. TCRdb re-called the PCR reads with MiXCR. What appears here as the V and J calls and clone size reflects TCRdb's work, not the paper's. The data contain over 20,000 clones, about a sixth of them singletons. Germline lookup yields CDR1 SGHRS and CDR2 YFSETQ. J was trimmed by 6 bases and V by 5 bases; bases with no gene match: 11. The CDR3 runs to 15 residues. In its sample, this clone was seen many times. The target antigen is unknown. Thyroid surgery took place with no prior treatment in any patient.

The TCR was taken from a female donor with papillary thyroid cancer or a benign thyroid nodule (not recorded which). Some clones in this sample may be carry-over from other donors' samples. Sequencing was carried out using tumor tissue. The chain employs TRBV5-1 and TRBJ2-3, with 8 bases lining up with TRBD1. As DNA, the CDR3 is TGCGCCAGCAGAACTGGACAGGGTTTAAAGGATACGCAGTATTTT. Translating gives CASRTGQGLKDTQYF.